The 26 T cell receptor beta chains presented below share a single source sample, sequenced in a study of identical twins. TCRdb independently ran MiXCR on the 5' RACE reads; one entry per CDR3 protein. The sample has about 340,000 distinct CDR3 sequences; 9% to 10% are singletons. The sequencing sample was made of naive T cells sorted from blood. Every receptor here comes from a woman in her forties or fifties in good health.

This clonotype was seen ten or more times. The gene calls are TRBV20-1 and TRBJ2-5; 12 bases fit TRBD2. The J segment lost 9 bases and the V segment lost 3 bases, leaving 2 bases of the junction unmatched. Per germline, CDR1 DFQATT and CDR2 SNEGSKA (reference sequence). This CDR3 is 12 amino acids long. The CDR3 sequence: CSASLAGGSQYF. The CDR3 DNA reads TGCAGTGCTAGTCTAGCGGGGGGGTCCCAGTACTTC.

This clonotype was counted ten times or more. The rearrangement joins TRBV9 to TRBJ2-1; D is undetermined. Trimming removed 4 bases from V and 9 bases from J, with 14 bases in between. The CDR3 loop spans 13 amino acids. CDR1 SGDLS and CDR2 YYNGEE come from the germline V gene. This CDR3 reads CASSPRPVTEQFF. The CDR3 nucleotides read TGTGCCAGCAGCCCGAGGCCGGTCACTGAGCAGTTCTTC.

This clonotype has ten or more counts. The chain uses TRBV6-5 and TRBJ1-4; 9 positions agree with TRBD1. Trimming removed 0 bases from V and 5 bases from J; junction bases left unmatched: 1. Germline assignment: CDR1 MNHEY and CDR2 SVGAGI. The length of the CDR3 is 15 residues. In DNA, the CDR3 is TGTGCCAGCAGTTACTCCGGGACAGGGAATGAAAAACTGTTTTTT. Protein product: CASSYSGTGNEKLFF.

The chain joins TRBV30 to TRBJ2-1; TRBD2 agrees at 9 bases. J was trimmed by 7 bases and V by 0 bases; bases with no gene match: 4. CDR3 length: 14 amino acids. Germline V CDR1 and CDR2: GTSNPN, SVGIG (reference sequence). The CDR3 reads CAWSVGLAGNEQFF. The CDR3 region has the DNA TGTGCCTGGAGTGTAGGGCTAGCGGGAAATGAGCAGTTCTTC.

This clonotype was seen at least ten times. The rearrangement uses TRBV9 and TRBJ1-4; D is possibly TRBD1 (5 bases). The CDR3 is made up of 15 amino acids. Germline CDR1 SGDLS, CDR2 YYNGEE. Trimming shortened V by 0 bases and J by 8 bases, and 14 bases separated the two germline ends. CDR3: CASSVGGNIREKLFF. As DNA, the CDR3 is TGTGCCAGCAGCGTAGGGGGGAACATCCGAGAAAAACTGTTTTTT.

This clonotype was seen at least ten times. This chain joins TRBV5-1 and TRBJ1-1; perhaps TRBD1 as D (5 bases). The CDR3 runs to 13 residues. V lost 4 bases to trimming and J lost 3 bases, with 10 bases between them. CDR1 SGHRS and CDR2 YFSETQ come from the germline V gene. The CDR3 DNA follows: TGCGCCAGCAGCCCCTTGGGGGACACTGAAGCTTTCTTT. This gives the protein CASSPLGDTEAFF.

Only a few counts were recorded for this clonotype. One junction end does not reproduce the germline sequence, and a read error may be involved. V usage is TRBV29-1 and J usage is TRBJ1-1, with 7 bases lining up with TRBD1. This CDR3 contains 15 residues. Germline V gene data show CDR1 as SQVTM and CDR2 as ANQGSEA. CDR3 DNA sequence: TGCAGCTTTGAACCGGGGGGGACAGCGACAATGGAGGCTTTCTTT. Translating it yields CSFEPGGTATMEAFF. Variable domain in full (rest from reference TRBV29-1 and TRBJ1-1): SAVISQKPSRDICQRGTSLTIQCQVDSQVTMMFWYRQQPGQSLTLIATANQGSEATYESGFVIDKFPISRPNLTFSTLTVSNMSPEDSSIYLCSFEPGGTATMEAFFGQGTRLTVV.

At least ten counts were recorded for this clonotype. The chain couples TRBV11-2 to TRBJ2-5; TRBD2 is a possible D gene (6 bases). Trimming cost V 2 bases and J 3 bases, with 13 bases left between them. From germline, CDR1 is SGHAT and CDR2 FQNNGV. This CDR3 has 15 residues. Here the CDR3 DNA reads TGTGCCAGCAGCTTATTTAGCGGACCGAAAGAGACCCAGTACTTC. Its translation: CASSLFSGPKETQYF.

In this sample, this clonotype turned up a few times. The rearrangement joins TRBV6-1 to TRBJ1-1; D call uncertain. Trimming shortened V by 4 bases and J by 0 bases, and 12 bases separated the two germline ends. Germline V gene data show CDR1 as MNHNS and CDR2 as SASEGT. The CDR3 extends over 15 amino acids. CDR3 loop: CASSAMAGMNTEAFF. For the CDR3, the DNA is TGTGCCAGCAGTGCGATGGCGGGGATGAACACTGAAGCTTTCTTT.

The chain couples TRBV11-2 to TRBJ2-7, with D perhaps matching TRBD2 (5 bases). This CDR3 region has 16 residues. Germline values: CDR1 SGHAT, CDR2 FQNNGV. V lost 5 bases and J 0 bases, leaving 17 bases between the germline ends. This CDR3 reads CASSPISRSGSYEQYF. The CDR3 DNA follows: TGTGCCAGCAGCCCGATCTCGAGGAGCGGCTCCTACGAGCAGTACTTC.

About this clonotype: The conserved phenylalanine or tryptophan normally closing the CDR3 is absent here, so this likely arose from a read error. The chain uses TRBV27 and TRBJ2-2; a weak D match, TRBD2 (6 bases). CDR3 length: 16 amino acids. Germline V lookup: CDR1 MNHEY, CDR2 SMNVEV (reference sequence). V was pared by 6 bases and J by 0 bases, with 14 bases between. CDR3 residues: CASRGTRGANTGELFV. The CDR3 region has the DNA TGTGCCAGCAGGGGGACTCGAGGGGCGAACACCGGGGAGCTGTTTGTT.

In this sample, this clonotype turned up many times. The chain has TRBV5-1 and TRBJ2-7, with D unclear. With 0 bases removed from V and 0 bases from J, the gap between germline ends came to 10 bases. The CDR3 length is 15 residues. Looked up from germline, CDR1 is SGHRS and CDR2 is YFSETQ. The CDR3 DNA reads TGCGCCAGCAGCTTGGGAGTCCACGGCTCCTACGAGCAGTACGTC. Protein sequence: CASSLGVHGSYEQYV.

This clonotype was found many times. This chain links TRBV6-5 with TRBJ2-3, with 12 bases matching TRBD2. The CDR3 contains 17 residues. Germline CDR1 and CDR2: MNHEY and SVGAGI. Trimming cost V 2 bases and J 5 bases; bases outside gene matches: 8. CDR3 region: CASSYGLAGLGGDTQYF. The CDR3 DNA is TGTGCCAGCAGTTACGGACTAGCGGGACTCGGGGGAGATACGCAGTATTTT.

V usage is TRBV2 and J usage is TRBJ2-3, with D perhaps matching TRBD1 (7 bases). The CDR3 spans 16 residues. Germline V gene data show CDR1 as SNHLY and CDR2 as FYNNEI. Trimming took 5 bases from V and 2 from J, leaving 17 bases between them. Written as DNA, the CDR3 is TGTGCCAGCAGTCCGACAGGGAGGTGGGACACAGATACGCAGTATTTT. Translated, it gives CASSPTGRWDTDTQYF.

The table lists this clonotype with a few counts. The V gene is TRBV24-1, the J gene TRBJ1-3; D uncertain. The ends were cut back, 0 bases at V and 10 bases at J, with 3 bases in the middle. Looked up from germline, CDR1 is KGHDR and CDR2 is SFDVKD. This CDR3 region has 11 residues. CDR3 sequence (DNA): TGTGCCACCAGTGATTTGAGGACCATATATTTT. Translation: CATSDLRTIYF.

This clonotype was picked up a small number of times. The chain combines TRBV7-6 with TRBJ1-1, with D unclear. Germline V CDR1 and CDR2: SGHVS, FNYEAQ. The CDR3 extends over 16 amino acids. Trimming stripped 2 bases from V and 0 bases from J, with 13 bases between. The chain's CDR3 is CASSLSPEHLNTEAFF. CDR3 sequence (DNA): TGTGCCAGCAGCTTATCCCCGGAGCACTTGAACACTGAAGCTTTCTTT.

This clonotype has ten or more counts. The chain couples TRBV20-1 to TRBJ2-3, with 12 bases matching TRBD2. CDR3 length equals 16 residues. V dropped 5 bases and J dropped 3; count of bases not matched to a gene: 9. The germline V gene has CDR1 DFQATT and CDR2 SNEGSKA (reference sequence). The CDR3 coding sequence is TGCAGTGCTCGTCCTAGCGGGAGGGGAAGAACAGATACGCAGTATTTT. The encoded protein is CSARPSGRGRTDTQYF.

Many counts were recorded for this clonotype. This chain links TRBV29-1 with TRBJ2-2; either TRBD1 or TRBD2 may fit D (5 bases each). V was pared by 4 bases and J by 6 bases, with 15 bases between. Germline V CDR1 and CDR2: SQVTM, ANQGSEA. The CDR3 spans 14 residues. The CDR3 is CSVASGTPAGELFF. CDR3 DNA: TGCAGCGTTGCCTCCGGGACCCCCGCCGGGGAGCTGTTTTTT.

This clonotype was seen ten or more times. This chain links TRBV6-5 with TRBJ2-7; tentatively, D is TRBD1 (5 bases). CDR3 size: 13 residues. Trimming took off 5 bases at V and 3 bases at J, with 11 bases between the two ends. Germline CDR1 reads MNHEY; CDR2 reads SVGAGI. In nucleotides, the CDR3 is TGTGCCAGCAGTGCGAGACAGAGCTACGAGCAGTACTTC. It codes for CASSARQSYEQYF.

The CDR3 sequence: CASSLALRVSVLYNEQFF. CDR3 coding DNA: TGTGCCAGCAGCTTGGCCCTTCGGGTGTCAGTACTTTACAATGAGCAGTTCTTC. This chain connects TRBV5-5 to TRBJ2-1; D unclear. Between the trimmed V and J ends, which lost 0 bases and 4 bases, there was a span of 20 bases. The CDR3 consists of 18 residues. Germline V gene sequence: CDR1 SGHKS, CDR2 YYEKEE (reference sequence). The whole variable domain, filled in from reference TRBV5-5 and TRBJ2-1, reads DAGVTQSPTHLIKTRGQQVTLRCSPISGHKSVSWYQQVLGQGPQFIFQYYEKEERGRGNFPDRFSARQFPNYSSELNVNALLLGDSALYLCASSLALRVSVLYNEQFFGPGTRLTVL.

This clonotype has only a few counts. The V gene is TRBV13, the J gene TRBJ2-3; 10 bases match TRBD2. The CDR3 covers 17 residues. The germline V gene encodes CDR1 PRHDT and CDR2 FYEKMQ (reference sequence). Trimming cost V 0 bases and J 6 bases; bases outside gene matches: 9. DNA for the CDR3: TGTGCCAGCAGCTTAGGCCGAGCGGGAGGGCTAATGGATACGCAGTATTTT. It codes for CASSLGRAGGLMDTQYF. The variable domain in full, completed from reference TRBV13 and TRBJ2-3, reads AAGVIQSPRHLIKEKRETATLKCYPIPRHDTVYWYQQGPGQDPQFLISFYEKMQSDKGSIPDRFSAQQFSDYHSELNMSSLELGDSALYFCASSLGRAGGLMDTQYFGPGTRLTVL.

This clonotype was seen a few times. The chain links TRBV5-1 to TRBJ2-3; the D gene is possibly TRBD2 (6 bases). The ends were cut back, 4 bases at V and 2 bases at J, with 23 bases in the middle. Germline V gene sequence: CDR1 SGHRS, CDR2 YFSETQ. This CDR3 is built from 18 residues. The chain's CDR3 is CASSPGGVTGVLTDTQYF. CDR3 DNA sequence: TGCGCCAGCAGCCCCGGGGGAGTTACGGGAGTTCTCACAGATACGCAGTATTTT.

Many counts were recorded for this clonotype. The CDR3 region has the DNA TGTGCCAGCATGGGCTTGAGGGATTCGGCCGGGGAGCTGTTTTTT. Residues: CASMGLRDSAGELFF. The chain employs TRBV28 and TRBJ2-2; D possibly corresponds to TRBD2 (5 bases). The CDR3 is made up of 15 amino acids. Germline V gives CDR1 MDHEN, CDR2 SYDVKM. Trimming took 7 bases from V and 6 from J, leaving 18 bases between them.

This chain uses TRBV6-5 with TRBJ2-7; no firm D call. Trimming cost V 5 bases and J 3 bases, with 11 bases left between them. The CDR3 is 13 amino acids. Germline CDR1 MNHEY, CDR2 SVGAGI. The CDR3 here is CASSENRGYEQYV. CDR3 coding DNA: TGTGCCAGCAGTGAGAACCGCGGCTACGAGCAGTACGTC.

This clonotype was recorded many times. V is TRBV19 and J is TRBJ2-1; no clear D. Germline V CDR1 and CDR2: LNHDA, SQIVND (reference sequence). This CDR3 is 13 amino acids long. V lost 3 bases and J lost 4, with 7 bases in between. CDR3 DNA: TGTGCCAGTAGTATTTTCGGTTACAATGAGCAGTTCTTC. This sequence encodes CASSIFGYNEQFF.

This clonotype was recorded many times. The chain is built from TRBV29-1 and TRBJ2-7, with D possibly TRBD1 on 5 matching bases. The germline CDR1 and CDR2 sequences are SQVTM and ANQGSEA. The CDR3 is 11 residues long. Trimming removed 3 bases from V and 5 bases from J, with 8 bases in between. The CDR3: CSVEAGNEQYF. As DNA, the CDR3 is TGCAGCGTTGAGGCAGGGAACGAGCAGTACTTC.